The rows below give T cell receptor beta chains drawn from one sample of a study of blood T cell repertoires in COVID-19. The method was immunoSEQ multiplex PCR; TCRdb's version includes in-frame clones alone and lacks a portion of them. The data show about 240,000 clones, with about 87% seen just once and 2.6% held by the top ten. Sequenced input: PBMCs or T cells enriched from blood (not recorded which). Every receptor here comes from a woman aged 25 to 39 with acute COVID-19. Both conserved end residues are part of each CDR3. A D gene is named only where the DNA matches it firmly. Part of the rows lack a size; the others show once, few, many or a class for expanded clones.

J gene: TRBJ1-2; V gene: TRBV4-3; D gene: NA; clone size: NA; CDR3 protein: CASSQDLAGRGYGYTF; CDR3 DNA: TGCGCCAGCAGCCAAGATCTAGCGGGAAGGGGCTATGGCTACACCTTC
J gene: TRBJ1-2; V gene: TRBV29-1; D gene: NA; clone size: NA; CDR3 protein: CSAKQTANYGYTF; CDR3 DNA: TGCAGCGCCAAACAGACAGCTAACTATGGCTACACCTTC
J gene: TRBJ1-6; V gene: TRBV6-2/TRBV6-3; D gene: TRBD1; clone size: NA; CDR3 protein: CASSYSTGGVNSPLHF; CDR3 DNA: TGTGCCAGCAGTTACTCGACAGGGGGCGTTAATTCACCCCTCCACTTT
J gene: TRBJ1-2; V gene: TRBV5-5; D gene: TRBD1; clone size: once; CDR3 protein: CASSRDRAIGYTF; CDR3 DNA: TGTGCCAGCAGTCGGGACAGGGCAATTGGCTACACCTTC
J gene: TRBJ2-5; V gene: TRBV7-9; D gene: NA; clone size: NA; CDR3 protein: CASSLGLQETQYF; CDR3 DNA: TGTGCCAGCAGCTTAGGACTGCAAGAGACCCAGTACTTC
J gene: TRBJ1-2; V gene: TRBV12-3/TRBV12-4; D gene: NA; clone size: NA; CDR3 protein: CASSFSDYGYTF; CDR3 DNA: TGTGCCAGCAGTTTCTCAGACTATGGCTACACCTTC
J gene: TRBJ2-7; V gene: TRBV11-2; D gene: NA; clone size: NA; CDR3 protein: CASSSGTGRGRSSYEQYF; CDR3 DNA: TGTGCCAGCAGCTCAGGGACGGGCAGGGGCAGGAGCTCCTACGAGCAGTACTTC
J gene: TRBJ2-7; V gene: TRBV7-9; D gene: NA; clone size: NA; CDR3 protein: CASSSRQSSYEQYF; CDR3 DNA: TGTGCCAGCAGCTCTAGACAGAGCTCCTACGAGCAGTACTTC
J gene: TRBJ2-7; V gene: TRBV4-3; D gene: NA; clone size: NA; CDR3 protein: CASSQGGVGGNYEQYF; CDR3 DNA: TGCGCCAGCAGCCAAGGAGGTGTGGGGGGAAACTACGAGCAGTACTTC
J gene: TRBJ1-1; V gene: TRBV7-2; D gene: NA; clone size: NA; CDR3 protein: CASSWTASGVYTEAFF; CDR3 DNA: TGTGCCAGCAGCTGGACCGCGTCCGGGGTCTACACTGAAGCTTTCTTT
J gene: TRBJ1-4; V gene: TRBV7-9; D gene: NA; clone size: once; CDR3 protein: CASSSQGFNEKLFF; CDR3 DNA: TGTGCCAGCAGCTCCCAGGGGTTTAATGAAAAACTGTTTTTT
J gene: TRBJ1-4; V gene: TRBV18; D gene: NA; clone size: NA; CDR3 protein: CASSPGGEGREKLFF; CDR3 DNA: TGTGCCAGCTCACCGGGAGGGGAGGGGCGTGAAAAACTGTTTTTT
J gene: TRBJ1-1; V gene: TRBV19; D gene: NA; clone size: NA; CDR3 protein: CASKNPEWGGNVEAFF; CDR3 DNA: TGTGCCAGTAAGAATCCAGAATGGGGGGGTAACGTTGAAGCTTTCTTT
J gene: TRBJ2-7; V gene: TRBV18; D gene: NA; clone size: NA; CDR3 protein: CASSPQDEQYF; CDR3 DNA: TGTGCCAGCTCACCTCAGGACGAGCAGTACTTC
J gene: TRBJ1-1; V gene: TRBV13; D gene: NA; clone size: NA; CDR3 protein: CASSLEPGPRSGNTEAFF; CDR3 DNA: TGTGCCAGCAGCTTAGAACCGGGTCCTCGTAGTGGGAACACTGAAGCTTTCTTT
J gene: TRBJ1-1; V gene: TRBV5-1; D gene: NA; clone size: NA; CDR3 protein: CASSFFSPNTEAFF; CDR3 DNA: TGCGCCAGCAGCTTCTTTTCTCCCAACACTGAAGCTTTCTTT
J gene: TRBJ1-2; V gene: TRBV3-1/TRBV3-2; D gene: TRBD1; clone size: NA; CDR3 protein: CASSQRDREYGYTF; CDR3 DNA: TGTGCCAGCAGCCAACGAGACAGGGAATATGGCTACACCTTC
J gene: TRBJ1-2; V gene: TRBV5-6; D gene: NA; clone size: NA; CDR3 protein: CASSLDGGGDYGYTF; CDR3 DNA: TGTGCCAGCAGCTTGGATGGAGGAGGCGACTATGGCTACACCTTC
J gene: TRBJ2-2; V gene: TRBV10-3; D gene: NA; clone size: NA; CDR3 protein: CAISEADSPGGELFF; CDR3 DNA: TGTGCCATCAGTGAAGCGGACAGTCCCGGCGGGGAGCTGTTTTTT
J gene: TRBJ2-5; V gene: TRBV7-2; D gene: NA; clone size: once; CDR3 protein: CASRMGALYQETQYF; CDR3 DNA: TGTGCCAGCAGAATGGGGGCTTTGTACCAAGAGACCCAGTACTTC
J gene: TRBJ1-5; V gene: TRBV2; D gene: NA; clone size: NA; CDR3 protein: CASTYPPQPQHF; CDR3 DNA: TGTGCCAGCACCTACCCCCCACAGCCCCAGCATTTT
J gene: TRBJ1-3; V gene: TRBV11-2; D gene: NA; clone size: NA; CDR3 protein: CASSFARTFSGNTIYF; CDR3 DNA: TGTGCCAGCAGCTTCGCCCGTACTTTCTCTGGAAACACCATATATTTT
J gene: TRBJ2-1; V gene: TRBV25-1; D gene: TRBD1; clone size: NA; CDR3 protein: CASSRSRGQGSNYNEQFF; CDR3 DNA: TGTGCCAGCAGTCGCTCCCGGGGACAGGGGTCGAACTACAATGAGCAGTTCTTC
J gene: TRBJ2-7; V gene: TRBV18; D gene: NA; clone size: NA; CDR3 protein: CASSPPISYEQYF; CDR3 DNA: TGTGCCAGCTCACCTCCTATCTCCTACGAGCAGTACTTC
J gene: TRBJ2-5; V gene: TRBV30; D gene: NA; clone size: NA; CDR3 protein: CALTWTHSQETQYF; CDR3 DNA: TGTGCCCTCACCTGGACTCACAGCCAAGAGACCCAGTACTTC
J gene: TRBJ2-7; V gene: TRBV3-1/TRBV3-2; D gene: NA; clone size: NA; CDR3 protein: CASSQDGVGQSYEQYF; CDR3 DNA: TGTGCCAGCAGCCAAGACGGGGTAGGGCAGTCCTACGAGCAGTACTTC
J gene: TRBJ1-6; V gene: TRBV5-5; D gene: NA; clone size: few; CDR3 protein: CASNQGYSPLHF; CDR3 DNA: TGTGCCAGCAACCAGGGATATTCACCCCTCCACTTT
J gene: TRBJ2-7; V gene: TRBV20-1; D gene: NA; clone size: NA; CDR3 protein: CSASRGSGGPPYEQYF; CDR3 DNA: TGCAGTGCTAGTCGGGGGAGTGGGGGACCCCCTTACGAGCAGTACTTC
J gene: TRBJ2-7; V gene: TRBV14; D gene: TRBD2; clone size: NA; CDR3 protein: CASSQVLAGAHGDEQYF; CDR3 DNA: TGTGCCAGCAGCCAAGTCCTAGCGGGGGCTCACGGGGACGAGCAGTACTTC
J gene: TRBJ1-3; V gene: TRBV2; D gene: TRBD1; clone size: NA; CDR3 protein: CASSDGGTGPGNTIYF; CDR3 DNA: TGTGCCAGCAGTGATGGCGGGACAGGTCCTGGAAACACCATATATTTT
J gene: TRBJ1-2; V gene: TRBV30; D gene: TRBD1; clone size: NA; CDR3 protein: CASSDRDHYGYTF; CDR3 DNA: TGTGCCAGCTCTGACAGGGACCATTATGGCTACACCTTC
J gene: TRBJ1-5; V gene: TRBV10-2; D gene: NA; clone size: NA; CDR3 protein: CASSDTGFSNQPQHF; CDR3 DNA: TGCGCCAGCAGCGACACAGGATTTAGCAATCAGCCCCAGCATTTT
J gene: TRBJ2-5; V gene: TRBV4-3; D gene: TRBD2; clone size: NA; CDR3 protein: CASSRGSGGFGRETQYF; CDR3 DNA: TGCGCCAGCAGCCGGGGTAGCGGGGGATTCGGGAGGGAGACCCAGTACTTC
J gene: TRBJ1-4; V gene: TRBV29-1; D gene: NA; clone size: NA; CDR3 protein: CSVGGGDARTHEKLFF; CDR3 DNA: TGCAGCGTGGGAGGGGGGGACGCACGCACCCATGAAAAACTGTTTTTT
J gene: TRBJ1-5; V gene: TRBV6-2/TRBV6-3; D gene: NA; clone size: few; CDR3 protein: CASSFVLQPQHF; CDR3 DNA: TGTGCCAGCAGTTTCGTACTCCAGCCCCAGCATTTT
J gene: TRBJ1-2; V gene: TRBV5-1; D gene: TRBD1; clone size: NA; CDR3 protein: CASSLVQGARRDGYTF; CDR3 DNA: TGCGCCAGCAGCTTGGTACAGGGGGCGCGCCGGGATGGCTACACCTTC
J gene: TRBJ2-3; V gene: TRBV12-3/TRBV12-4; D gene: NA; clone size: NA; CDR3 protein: CASSPTRGDTQYF; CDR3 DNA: TGTGCCAGCAGCCCTACCAGGGGTGATACGCAGTATTTT
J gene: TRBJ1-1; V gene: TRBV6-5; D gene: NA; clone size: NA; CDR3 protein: CASSFPGEGTEAFF; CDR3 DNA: TGTGCCAGCAGTTTTCCAGGGGAGGGGACTGAAGCTTTCTTT
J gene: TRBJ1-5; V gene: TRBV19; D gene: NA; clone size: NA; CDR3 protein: CASSTEGHFPNQPQHF; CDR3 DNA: TGTGCCAGTAGCACCGAGGGACACTTCCCGAATCAGCCCCAGCATTTT
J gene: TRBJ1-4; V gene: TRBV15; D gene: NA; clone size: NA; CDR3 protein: CATSSGEIAASF; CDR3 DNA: TGTGCCACCAGCAGTGGCGAAATCGCAGCTAGTTTT
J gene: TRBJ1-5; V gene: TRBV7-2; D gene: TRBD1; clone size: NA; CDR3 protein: CASSKTGNNQPQHF; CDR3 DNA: TGTGCCAGCAGCAAGACAGGGAACAATCAGCCCCAGCATTTT
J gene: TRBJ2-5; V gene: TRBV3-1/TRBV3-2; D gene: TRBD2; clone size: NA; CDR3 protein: CASSQVSGGAGETQYF; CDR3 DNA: TGTGCCAGCAGCCAAGTGAGCGGGGGGGCCGGAGAGACCCAGTACTTC
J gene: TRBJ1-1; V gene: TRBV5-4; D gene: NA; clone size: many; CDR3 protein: CASSFVLGENTEAFF; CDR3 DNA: TGTGCCAGCAGCTTTGTATTAGGGGAGAACACTGAAGCTTTCTTT
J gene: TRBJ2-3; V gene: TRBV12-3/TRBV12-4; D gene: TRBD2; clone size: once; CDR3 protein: CASSPPGGDTQYF; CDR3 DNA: TGTGCCAGCAGCCCGCCGGGGGGAGATACGCAGTATTTT
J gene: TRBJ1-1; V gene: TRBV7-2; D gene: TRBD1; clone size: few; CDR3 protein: CASSFDRATEAFF; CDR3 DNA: TGTGCCAGCAGCTTCGACAGGGCCACTGAAGCTTTCTTT
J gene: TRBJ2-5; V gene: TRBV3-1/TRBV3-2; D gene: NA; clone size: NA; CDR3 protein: CASSPSGTQETQYF; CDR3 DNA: TGTGCCAGCAGCCCTAGTGGCACCCAAGAGACCCAGTACTTC
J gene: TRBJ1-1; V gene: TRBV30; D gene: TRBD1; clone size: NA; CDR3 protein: CAWSSGQGASAFF; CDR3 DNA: TGTGCCTGGAGTTCCGGACAGGGGGCGTCCGCTTTCTTT
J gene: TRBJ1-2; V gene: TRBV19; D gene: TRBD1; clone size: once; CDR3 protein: CASSIIETGAYTF; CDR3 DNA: TGTGCCAGTAGTATAATCGAGACAGGGGCGTACACCTTC